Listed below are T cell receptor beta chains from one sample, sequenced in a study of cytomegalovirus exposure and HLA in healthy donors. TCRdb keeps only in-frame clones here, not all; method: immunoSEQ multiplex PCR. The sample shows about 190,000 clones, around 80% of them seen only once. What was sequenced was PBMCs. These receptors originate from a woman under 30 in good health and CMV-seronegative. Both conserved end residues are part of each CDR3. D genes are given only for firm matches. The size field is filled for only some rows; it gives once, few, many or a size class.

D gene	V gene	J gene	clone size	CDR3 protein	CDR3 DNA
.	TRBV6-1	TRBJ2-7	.	CATFDGYSSYEQYF	TGTGCCACCTTTGACGGTTATAGCTCCTACGAGCAGTACTTC
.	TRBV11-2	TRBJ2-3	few	CASRLAATDTQYF	TGTGCCAGCAGGCTAGCCGCGACAGATACGCAGTATTTT
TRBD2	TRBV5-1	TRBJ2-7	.	CASSWGGTTDHEQYF	TGCGCCAGCAGCTGGGGGGGGACTACCGACCACGAGCAGTACTTC
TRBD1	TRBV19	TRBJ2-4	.	CASSKDRAAKNIQYF	TGTGCCAGTAGCAAGGACAGGGCCGCCAAAAACATTCAGTACTTC
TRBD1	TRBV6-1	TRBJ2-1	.	CASSGRDSLYNEQFF	TGTGCCAGCAGTGGCCGGGACAGCCTCTACAATGAGCAGTTCTTC
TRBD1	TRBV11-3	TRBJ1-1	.	CASSSIGTENTEAFF	TGTGCCAGCAGCTCGATCGGGACAGAGAACACTGAAGCTTTCTTT
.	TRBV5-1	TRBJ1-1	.	CASRTDSATGRAFF	TGCGCCAGCAGGACGGATAGTGCTACGGGGAGAGCTTTCTTT
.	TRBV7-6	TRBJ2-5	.	CASSLLGSGETQYF	TGTGCCAGCAGCTTATTGGGAAGCGGAGAGACCCAGTACTTC
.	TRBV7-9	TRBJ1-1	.	CSSSLPGPRDTEAFF	TGTTCCAGCAGCCTTCCCGGGCCGAGGGACACTGAAGCTTTCTTT
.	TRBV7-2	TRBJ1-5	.	CASSLNRDSNQPQHF	TGTGCCAGCAGCTTAAACAGGGATAGCAATCAGCCCCAGCATTTT
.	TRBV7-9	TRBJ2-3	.	CASSLDYYTDTQYF	TGTGCCAGCAGCTTGGACTATTACACAGATACGCAGTATTTT
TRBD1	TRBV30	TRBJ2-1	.	CAFRDRGFGEQFF	TGTGCCTTCCGGGACAGGGGTTTCGGTGAGCAGTTCTTC
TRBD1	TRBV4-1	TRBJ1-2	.	CASSPSGTDYGYTF	TGCGCCAGCAGCCCATCCGGGACAGACTATGGCTACACCTTC
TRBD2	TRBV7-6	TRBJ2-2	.	CASSLGGTSTNTGELFF	TGTGCCAGCAGCTTGGGGGGGACTAGCACTAACACCGGGGAGCTGTTTTTT
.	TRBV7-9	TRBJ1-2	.	CASSSSFRDLNYGYTF	TGTGCCAGCAGCTCCAGCTTTAGGGACTTGAACTATGGCTACACCTTC